This is a list of T cell receptor beta chains from one sample in a study of identical twins. Using its own MiXCR run on the 5' RACE reads, TCRdb lists one record per CDR3 protein. This table holds 400,000 to 550,000 distinct CDR3 sequences, 24% found once. These records were also assigned to another study, of T cells expressing NK-cell markers.

The sample was CD4+ T cells sorted from blood. Receptor source: a woman under 30 in good health. Both conserved end residues are part of each CDR3.

j_call v_call cdr3_aa
TRBJ1-1 TRBV5-1 CASSHTTNTEAFF
TRBJ2-3 TRBV7-2 CASSLELAQYF
TRBJ1-1 TRBV12-3/TRBV12-4 CASSFSQGTEAFF
TRBJ1-3 TRBV6-5 CASVLRRDRAGNTIYF
TRBJ2-1 TRBV18 CASSPNSGGAYNEQFF
TRBJ2-7 TRBV20-1 CSARRPGTNLGEQYF
TRBJ2-3 TRBV5-1 CASSRTSGTISTQYF
TRBJ2-1 TRBV6-5 CASSYTGLATPNEQFF
TRBJ2-2 TRBV9 CASSVGAGWIANTGELFF
TRBJ2-3 TRBV6-1 CASQWDLFTDTQYF
TRBJ2-2 TRBV12-3/TRBV12-4 CASSPGGTNTGELFF
TRBJ2-3 TRBV3-1 CASSFSGSADTQYF
TRBJ2-7 TRBV5-1 CASSPTAGKAYEQYF
TRBJ2-1 TRBV9 CASSVLETYNEQFF
TRBJ2-1 TRBV7-2 CASSFSYLEQFF
TRBJ2-7 TRBV20-1 CSAAAGGMTSEQYF
TRBJ2-4 TRBV29-1 CSVGQGRNIQYF
TRBJ1-1 TRBV27 CASSFAELTEAFF
TRBJ1-2 TRBV6-1 CASEGRTGWGYGYTF
TRBJ1-2 TRBV6-5 CASSYSRSHYGYTF
TRBJ2-7 TRBV7-9 CASSPGGQEGEQYF
TRBJ2-7 TRBV7-9 CASSLTRIAALTYEQYF
TRBJ2-4 TRBV25-1 CASSESETAGRKNIQYF
TRBJ1-6 TRBV6-1 CASARDRGASVGSPLHF
TRBJ1-6 TRBV12-3/TRBV12-4 CASSSRNNSPLHF
TRBJ1-1 TRBV7-9 CASSFGGDNKAFF